The 17 T cell receptor beta chains below all came from one sample that was sequenced in a study of spatial heterogeneity in lung cancer. Specified time point: blood at routine non-recurrence follow-up after resection. Tumor, nontumor lung or frozen PBMC supplied whole RNA, sequenced without sorting. TCRdb redid the calling of the 5' RACE reads with MiXCR, one entry per CDR3 protein. The sample consists of about 52,000 distinct CDR3 sequences, less than 9.5% of them appearing once. The specimen was PBMCs, collected at follow-up. These receptors were taken from a female donor with early-stage non-small cell lung cancer.

This clonotype was observed many times. The chain employs TRBV2 and TRBJ2-1; TRBD2 might be the D (6 bases). CDR1 SNHLY and CDR2 FYNNEI come from the germline V gene. There are 14 residues in the CDR3. The germline V and J ends were trimmed by 3 bases and 0 bases, with 6 bases remaining between them. The CDR3 DNA reads as TGTGCCAGCAGTGAGGAGGGCTCCTACAATGAGCAGTTCTTC. Translating gives CASSEEGSYNEQFF.

This clonotype was counted many times. The genes are TRBV6-5 and TRBJ2-2, with TRBD2 matching 8 bases. The trim removed 2 bases at V and 8 bases at J, leaving 7 bases unmatched. The CDR3 runs 15 residues. Germline loops: CDR1 MNHEY, CDR2 SVGAGI. In DNA, the CDR3 is TGTGCCAGCAGTTACCCTCCGCGGGGGGTAGGGGAGCTGTTTTTT. Its protein product is CASSYPPRGVGELFF.

Notes on this clonotype: One base away lies a much larger clone, so this may be a sequencing read error. The chain's CDR3 is CASSFTGGETEPFF. CDR3 in DNA: TGTGCCAGCAGTTTTACGGGGGGCGAGACTGAACCTTTCTTT. V gene TRBV6-5 combines with J gene TRBJ1-1, with D perhaps matching TRBD1 (6 bases). Germline values: CDR1 MNHEY, CDR2 SVGAGI. The CDR3 covers 14 residues.

This clonotype has a handful of counts. The V call is TRBV20-1, the J call TRBJ2-3, with D perhaps TRBD1 (5 bases). V lost 2 bases and J lost 7, with 16 bases in between. CDR1 is DFQATT, CDR2 SNEGSKA, per germline (reference sequence). The CDR3 extends over 14 amino acids. CDR3 nucleotides: TGCAGTGCTAGATTTGGGGCCTCAGGCTATACGCAGTATTTT. Translation: CSARFGASGYTQYF.

This clonotype came up many times. V gene TRBV7-2 combines with J gene TRBJ1-2, with D maybe TRBD1 (6 bases). Germline loops: CDR1 SGHTA, CDR2 FQGNSA. Trimming took off 5 bases at V and 4 bases at J, with 14 bases between the two ends. The CDR3 length is 14 residues. The CDR3 spells CASSRIQGGYGYTF. CDR3 sequence (DNA): TGTGCCAGCAGCCGTATACAGGGAGGCTATGGCTACACCTTC.

In its sample, this clonotype was seen many times. J is TRBJ1-1 and V is TRBV29-1; D gene ambiguous. Germline V CDR1 and CDR2: SQVTM, ANQGSEA. V lost 1 base and J lost 1, with 7 bases in between. The CDR3 sequence is 13 residues long. The DNA of the CDR3 is TGCAGCGTTGAAGCCGACGAGAACACTGAAGCTTTCTTT. It yields the protein CSVEADENTEAFF.

In this sample, this clonotype turned up many times. The gene calls are TRBV7-9 and TRBJ2-2; D tentatively reads TRBD1 or TRBD2 (5 bases each). Between the trimmed V and J ends, which lost 1 base and 4 bases, there was a span of 10 bases. This CDR3 is 15 amino acids long. Germline V gene sequence: CDR1 SEHNR, CDR2 FQNEAQ (reference sequence). CDR3 sequence (DNA): TGTGCCAGCAGCTTAGGGGACGGCCCCACCGGGGAGCTGTTTTTT. The encoded protein is CASSLGDGPTGELFF.

This clonotype has only a few counts. The chain joins TRBV5-4 to TRBJ2-2; TRBD2 aligns across 7 bases. Germline lookup yields CDR1 SGHNT and CDR2 YYREEE (reference sequence). The length of the CDR3 is 15 residues. V dropped 3 bases and J dropped 2; count of bases not matched to a gene: 4. The CDR3 is CASSYSGFNTGELFF. The CDR3, as DNA: TGTGCCAGCAGCTATAGCGGGTTTAACACCGGGGAGCTGTTTTTT.

In this sample, this clonotype turned up many times. J is TRBJ2-7 and V is TRBV3-1; D not resolved. There are 12 residues in the CDR3. Germline CDR1 reads LGHDT; CDR2 reads YNNKEL (reference sequence). V was pared by 4 bases and J by 6 bases, with 10 bases between. The DNA of the CDR3 is TGTGCCAGCAGCCGCCTAGGAGCCGAGCAGTACTTC. Its protein is CASSRLGAEQYF.

This clonotype has at least ten counts. The chain carries TRBV5-5 and TRBJ2-7, with 7 bases aligning to TRBD1. In germline, CDR1 is SGHKS, CDR2 YYEKEE (reference sequence). J gave up 2 bases and V 5 bases, and 7 bases lay outside the gene matches. The CDR3 has 14 residues. The CDR3 nucleotides are TGTGCCAGCAGGATACGACAGGGCGCCTACGAGCAGTACTTC. It codes for CASRIRQGAYEQYF.

The chain carries TRBV6-2 or TRBV6-3 and TRBJ2-3, with 7 bases lining up with TRBD2. Germline CDR1 MNHEY, CDR2 SVGEGT. V shed 0 bases, J shed 3 bases, and the junction held 0 bases outside the gene matches. This CDR3 comprises 14 residues. The CDR3 loop is CASSYSGGTDTQYF. The CDR3 DNA reads TGTGCCAGCAGTTACTCCGGGGGGACAGATACGCAGTATTTT.

This clonotype was detected a few times. V is TRBV7-9 and J is TRBJ1-6, with 7 bases matching TRBD1. CDR3 length: 20 residues. Trimming cost V 0 bases and J 4 bases; bases outside gene matches: 15. Germline CDR1 and CDR2: SEHNR and FQNEAQ (reference sequence). This chain's CDR3 is CASSLADPRTGLSYNSPLHF. In DNA form, the CDR3 reads TGTGCCAGCAGCTTAGCGGATCCTCGGACAGGCTTGTCTTATAATTCACCCCTCCACTTT.

Many counts were recorded for this clonotype. This CDR3 reads CASREPQRGDTQYF. The CDR3 bases are TGTGCCAGCAGGGAACCTCAGAGAGGGGATACGCAGTATTTT. The V and J genes are TRBV2 and TRBJ2-3, with D possibly TRBD2 on 5 matching bases. There are 14 residues in the CDR3. The ends were cut back, 6 bases at V and 6 bases at J, with 16 bases in the middle. CDR1 SNHLY and CDR2 FYNNEI come from the germline V gene.

This clonotype was counted ten times or more. The J gene is TRBJ1-4, the V gene TRBV5-1; D call uncertain. Trimming took 0 bases from V and 6 from J, leaving 12 bases between them. Germline values: CDR1 SGHRS, CDR2 YFSETQ. The CDR3 has 15 amino acids. CDR3 nucleotides: TGCGCCAGCAGCTTGGGGGTGTCAATGGATGAAAAACTGTTTTTT. Translation gives CASSLGVSMDEKLFF. Full variable domain (remainder filled in from reference TRBV5-1 and TRBJ1-4): KAGVTQTPRYLIKTRGQQVTLSCSPISGHRSVSWYQQTPGQGLQFLFEYFSETQRNKGNFPGRFSGRQFSNSRSEMNVSTLELGDSALYLCASSLGVSMDEKLFFGSGTQLSVL.

This clonotype was counted ten times or more. This chain uses TRBV29-1 with TRBJ2-2, with 9 positions matching TRBD1. Trimming removed 0 bases from V and 6 bases from J; junction bases left unmatched: 8. The germline CDR1 and CDR2 sequences are SQVTM and ANQGSEA. This CDR3 is 16 amino acids long. In nucleotides, the CDR3 is TGCAGCGTTGAAGACTATCCGGGACAGGGTCCCGGGGAGCTGTTTTTT. Translation: CSVEDYPGQGPGELFF.

This clonotype was observed many times. The chain has TRBV2 and TRBJ2-1; TRBD1 might be the D (7 bases). V was clipped by 2 bases and J by 6 bases, with 14 bases between them. Germline V CDR1 and CDR2: SNHLY, FYNNEI. CDR3 size: 15 residues. The CDR3 DNA reads TGTGCCAGCAGTGAACAGGGGGGCATGTCCAATGAGCAGTTCTTC. It codes for CASSEQGGMSNEQFF.

This chain uses TRBV14 with TRBJ1-2; D call uncertain. CDR1 is SGHDN, CDR2 FVKESK, per germline. V lost 0 bases and J lost 3, with 8 bases in between. The CDR3 is 14 residues long. The CDR3 protein is CASSQEGPYYGYTF. CDR3 sequence (DNA): TGTGCCAGCAGCCAAGAGGGCCCATACTATGGCTACACCTTC. The full variable domain, in which reference TRBV14 and TRBJ1-2 provide the parts outside the CDR3, is EAGVTQFPSHSVIEKGQTVTLRCDPISGHDNLYWYRRVMGKEIKFLLHFVKESKQDESGMPNNRFLAERTGGTYSTLKVQPAELEDSGVYFCASSQEGPYYGYTFGSGTRLTVV.